Listed here are 25 T cell receptor beta chains from one sample, sequenced in a study of T cell repertoires in cytomegalovirus infection. TCRdb used MiXCR to reprocess the reads, holding one entry per CDR3 protein. The sample contains fewer than 300,000 distinct CDR3 sequences, around 25% of which appear only once. Sequencing was carried out using PBMCs. The receptors were sampled from a human donor in good health (CMV status not recorded). Some clones in this sample may be carry-over from other donors' samples.

CDR3 amino acids: CSAGPGTSGSTDTQYF. CDR3 bases: TGCAGTGCAGGTCCCGGGACTAGCGGTAGCACAGATACGCAGTATTTT. The rearrangement uses TRBV20-1 and TRBJ2-3; TRBD2 matches at 11 bases. The CDR3 length is 16 residues. V shed 6 bases and J 0 bases; nucleotides not matched to a gene: 8. Germline CDR1 reads DFQATT; CDR2 reads SNEGSKA (reference sequence).

This clonotype was observed many times. The V gene is TRBV19, the J gene TRBJ2-1, with D possibly TRBD1 on 5 matching bases. The CDR3 contains 13 residues. Germline assignment: CDR1 LNHDA and CDR2 SQIVND (reference sequence). Deletions cut 6 bases from V and 7 bases from J, with 13 bases between. The DNA for the CDR3 is TGTGCCAGTAGGACCACCAACAGGAATGAGCAGTTCTTC. Amino acids: CASRTTNRNEQFF.

The V call is TRBV10-3, the J call TRBJ1-1, with TRBD1 identical over 7 bases. The CDR3 totals 14 residues. The V segment lost 6 bases and the J segment 2 bases; nucleotides outside the gene matches: 6. Germline lookup yields CDR1 ENHRY and CDR2 SYGVKD. The CDR3 DNA is TGTGCCATCAGCAAGGGACAGATAAACACTGAAGCTTTCTTT. This codes for CAISKGQINTEAFF.

J is TRBJ2-1 and V is TRBV7-2, with 7 bases identical to TRBD1. Germline loops: CDR1 SGHTA, CDR2 FQGNSA. This CDR3 contains 14 residues. The J segment lost 6 bases and the V segment lost 4 bases, leaving 6 bases of the junction unmatched. CDR3 DNA sequence: TGTGCCAGCAGCTATGGACAGGCGAGCAATGAGCAGTTCTTC. Translated: CASSYGQASNEQFF.

The J gene is TRBJ1-6, the V gene TRBV14; 8 bases are shared with TRBD1. CDR3 length: 17 amino acids. V lost 4 bases to trimming and J lost 10 bases; unmatched junction nucleotides: 15. Germline lookup yields CDR1 SGHDN and CDR2 FVKESK. Here the CDR3 reads CASSPESGLYRGSPLHF. CDR3 coding DNA: TGTGCCAGCAGCCCCGAAAGCGGGCTCTACAGGGGGTCACCCCTCCACTTT.

The gene calls are TRBV12-3 or TRBV12-4 and TRBJ2-2, with 8 bases lining up with TRBD2. This CDR3 contains 15 residues. The ends lost 8 bases at V and 5 bases at J; junction bases unmatched: 10. The DNA for the CDR3 is TGTGCCAGCTCCCCCGGGGGGGCGAGTACCGGGGAGCTGTTTTTT. Translating gives CASSPGGASTGELFF.

This clonotype was seen more than once but under ten times. The chain links TRBV6-5 to TRBJ2-4, with D perhaps matching TRBD1 (5 bases). The CDR3 is 14 amino acids. V gave up 5 bases and J gave up 3 bases, with 11 bases separating them. Germline lookup yields CDR1 MNHEY and CDR2 SVGAGI. CDR3 sequence: CASSPQGSKNIQYF. For the CDR3, the DNA is TGTGCCAGCAGTCCCCAGGGAAGCAAAAACATTCAGTACTTC.

At least ten counts were recorded for this clonotype. The rearrangement uses TRBV7-2 and TRBJ2-3; D remains unclear. The V gene's germline CDR1 is SGHTA and CDR2 FQGNSA. The V end was cut by 1 base, the J end by 2 bases, with 16 bases between. The length of the CDR3 is 17 residues. Here the CDR3 DNA reads TGTGCCAGCAGCTTAGGGGCTGGCGATTCAAACACAGATACGCAGTATTTT. Translated, it gives CASSLGAGDSNTDTQYF. The full variable domain, rest sourced from reference TRBV7-2 and TRBJ2-3, is GAGVSQSPSNKVTEKGKDVELRCDPISGHTALYWYRQSLGQGLEFLIYFQGNSAPDKSGLPSDRFSAERTGGSVSTLTIQRTQQEDSAVYLCASSLGAGDSNTDTQYFGPGTRLTVL.

This chain connects TRBV5-1 to TRBJ2-1, with 10 bases aligning to TRBD2. CDR1 SGHRS and CDR2 YFSETQ come from the germline V gene. The CDR3 is 17 residues long. With V trimmed by 0 bases and J by 5 bases, 8 bases remained unmatched. CDR3 protein: CASSLELAGASHNEQFF. CDR3 DNA sequence: TGCGCCAGCAGCTTGGAGCTAGCGGGGGCCTCTCACAATGAGCAGTTCTTC.

At least ten counts were recorded for this clonotype. The CDR3 coding sequence is TGTGCCAGCAGCGGCTCTTTCAGCTCCTACAATGAGCAGTTCTTC. It encodes CASSGSFSSYNEQFF. This chain links TRBV7-2 with TRBJ2-1; D is ambiguous. In germline, CDR1 is SGHTA, CDR2 FQGNSA. The CDR3 runs 15 residues. V was shortened by 5 bases and J by 0 bases, with 11 bases between the two germline ends.

The chain links TRBV12-3 or TRBV12-4 to TRBJ1-5, with D possibly being TRBD1 (6 bases). V was cut by 3 bases and J by 2 bases, with 8 bases left in between. The CDR3 runs to 14 residues. The CDR3 reads CASSFSGGNQPQHF. CDR3 nucleotide sequence: TGTGCCAGCAGTTTCTCAGGGGGCAATCAGCCCCAGCATTTT.

The chain recombines TRBV9 with TRBJ2-5; 7 nucleotides align to TRBD1. The CDR3 is 15 residues long. CDR1 is SGDLS and CDR2 is YYNGEE in the germline V gene. V lost 0 bases, J lost 0 bases, and 2 bases stayed unmatched. The CDR3: CASSVEGAYQETQYF. DNA of the CDR3: TGTGCCAGCAGCGTAGAGGGGGCGTACCAAGAGACCCAGTACTTC.

Only a few counts were recorded for this clonotype. The rearrangement links TRBV29-1 to TRBJ2-3; TRBD2 agrees at 13 bases. This CDR3 comprises 18 residues. J gave up 6 bases and V 0 bases, and 12 bases lay outside the gene matches. CDR1 SQVTM and CDR2 ANQGSEA come from the germline V gene. CDR3: CSVEETGPTSGRVDTQYF. CDR3 nucleotide sequence: TGCAGCGTTGAAGAGACAGGCCCTACTAGCGGGAGGGTGGATACGCAGTATTTT.

This clonotype was counted many times. The V call is TRBV6-2 or TRBV6-3, the J call TRBJ1-1, with D perhaps TRBD1 (6 bases). CDR3 length: 17 amino acids. Germline CDR1 reads MNHEY; CDR2 reads SVGEGT. Trimming took off 6 bases at V and 0 bases at J, with 20 bases between the two ends. The CDR3 coding sequence is TGTGCCAGCAGGTTGAGGACAGACCTGTTCATGAACACTGAAGCTTTCTTT. Residues: CASRLRTDLFMNTEAFF.

This clonotype was picked up a small number of times. The V call is TRBV29-1, the J call TRBJ1-5; 7 nucleotides align to TRBD1. Germline V lookup: CDR1 SQVTM, CDR2 ANQGSEA. Germline trimming cut 4 bases from V and 6 bases from J; bases unmatched to any gene: 3. The CDR3 consists of 12 residues. CDR3 bases: TGCAGCGTTGGGGACAGATTTCAGCCCCAGCATTTT. Translation: CSVGDRFQPQHF.

The rearrangement uses TRBV2 and TRBJ1-6; no clear D. CDR1 and CDR2 from the germline V gene are SNHLY and FYNNEI. CDR3 size: 15 residues. V gave up 7 bases and J gave up 7 bases, with 17 bases separating them. The CDR3 region is CASTRHGQENSPLHF. The DNA for the CDR3 is TGTGCCAGCACCAGGCACGGGCAGGAGAATTCACCCCTCCACTTT.

The chain joins TRBV19 to TRBJ2-5, with 10 nucleotides matching TRBD2. The CDR3 spans 15 residues. The V gene end was trimmed by 3 bases and the J gene end by 4 bases; junction bases not matched to a gene: 5. Germline V gives CDR1 LNHDA, CDR2 SQIVND (reference sequence). This chain's CDR3 is CASSIGLAGAETQYF. The CDR3 DNA reads as TGTGCCAGTAGTATCGGGCTAGCGGGAGCAGAGACCCAGTACTTC.

This clonotype was seen a handful of times. The chain's CDR3 is CSAGKRDRGDTEAFF. CDR3 bases: TGCAGTGCTGGGAAGAGGGACAGGGGTGATACTGAAGCTTTCTTT. The chain couples TRBV20-1 to TRBJ1-1, with 10 positions matching TRBD1. The CDR3 length is 15 residues. Germline lookup yields CDR1 DFQATT and CDR2 SNEGSKA (reference sequence). The V and J ends lost 5 bases and 5 bases, in that order; junction bases with no gene match: 11.

This clonotype occurred many times. J is TRBJ1-2 and V is TRBV7-9; D is perhaps TRBD1 (5 bases). The germline V and J ends were trimmed by 3 bases and 3 bases, with 14 bases remaining between them. This CDR3 is built from 15 residues. Germline V CDR1 and CDR2: SEHNR, FQNEAQ (reference sequence). CDR3 DNA: TGTGCCAGCAGCTTTCAGGACACGAACTACTATGGCTACACCTTC. Translation: CASSFQDTNYYGYTF.

This clonotype came up once. The chain is built from TRBV18 and TRBJ2-2, with 14 bases aligning to TRBD2. This CDR3 has 17 amino acids. In germline, CDR1 is KGHSH, CDR2 LQKENI. Trimming cost V 3 bases and J 5 bases; bases outside gene matches: 5. The CDR3 DNA sequence: TGTGCCAGCTCACCGGTCGGACTAGCGGGAGGTACCGGGGAGCTGTTTTTT. It yields the protein CASSPVGLAGGTGELFF. Full variable domain (rest looked up from reference TRBV18 and TRBJ2-2): NAGVMQNPRHLVRRRGQEARLRCSPMKGHSHVYWYRQLPEEGLKFMVYLQKENIIDESGMPKERFSAEFPKEGPSILRIQQVVRGDSAAYFCASSPVGLAGGTGELFFGEGSRLTVL.

This clonotype has a count of ten or more. The chain links TRBV7-2 to TRBJ2-7, with 9 positions matching TRBD2. This CDR3 is built from 14 residues. Germline V CDR1 and CDR2: SGHTA, FQGNSA. V was clipped by 5 bases and J by 0 bases; unmatched bases: 2. Written as DNA, the CDR3 is TGTGCCAGCAGCCGCGGGGGGGTCTCCTACGAGCAGTACTTC. Its protein is CASSRGGVSYEQYF.

With respect to this clonotype: At one boundary the junction diverges from the germline segment, which might be a read error. The chain has TRBV5-1 and TRBJ2-7; the D call may be TRBD1 or TRBD2 (6 bases each). This CDR3 spans 12 amino acids. Germline V lookup: CDR1 SGHRS, CDR2 YFSETQ. CDR3 bases: TGCGCCAGCAGCGGGTGGATTGGGGGGCAACACTTC. Amino acid sequence: CASSGWIGGQHF.

This chain joins TRBV2 and TRBJ2-7; 8 bases are shared with TRBD1. In germline, CDR1 is SNHLY, CDR2 FYNNEI. The CDR3 length is 14 residues. J was trimmed by 4 bases and V by 8 bases; bases with no gene match: 10. CDR3 bases: TGTGCCAGCGGCCCGAGACAGGGGTATTACGAGCAGTACTTC. This translates into CASGPRQGYYEQYF. Full variable domain (missing parts from reference TRBV2 and TRBJ2-7): EPEVTQTPSHQVTQMGQEVILRCVPISNHLYFYWYRQILGQKVEFLVSFYNNEISEKSEIFDDQFSVERPDGSNFTLKIRSTKLEDSAMYFCASGPRQGYYEQYFGPGTRLTVT.

This chain connects TRBV4-1 to TRBJ1-1, with 12 bases lining up with TRBD1. The CDR3 loop spans 15 amino acids. CDR1 is MGHRA, CDR2 YSYEKL, per germline. With 1 base clipped from V and 8 bases from J, the junction kept 5 bases outside the gene matches. CDR3 bases: TGCGCCAGCAGCCAAGCCGGGACAGGGGGCGAAGAAGCTTTCTTT. Translation: CASSQAGTGGEEAFF.

The rearrangement uses TRBV6-5 and TRBJ2-5; 8 positions match TRBD2. The CDR3 is 15 amino acids. With V trimmed by 8 bases and J by 7 bases, 15 bases remained unmatched. Germline lookup yields CDR1 MNHEY and CDR2 SVGAGI. In DNA, the CDR3 is TGTGCCAGCGCCTATGGCGGGACTAGTGACGGGACCCAGTACTTC. It specifies CASAYGGTSDGTQYF.